This T cell receptor beta chain was sequenced in a study of follicular helper T cells after annual influenza vaccination. Noted time point: 2015-2016 season, 7 days after influenza vaccination. No donor had influenza vaccine in the prior 6 months; all lived in the community. Assay: immunoSEQ multiplex PCR; the TCRdb copy retains only in-frame clones and omits some. Of approximately 6,700 clones listed, approximately 80% are singletons. The germline V gene encodes CDR1 KGHSH and CDR2 LQKENI. V shed 6 bases, J shed 7 bases, and the junction held 14 bases outside the gene matches. CDR3 length: 15 amino acids.

This receptor was taken from an adult who received the influenza vaccine. The chain combines TRBV18 with TRBJ2-7, with 8 bases that match TRBD1. The material was CXCR5+ CD38- circulating T follicular helper cells from blood, obtained 7 days after influenza vaccination. Subset denoted: circulating Tfh, non-naive CD4+CXCR5+PD-1+ (ICOS+CD38+ or ICOS-CD38-). Here the CDR3 reads CASSLAGQDSSEQYF. CDR3 DNA sequence: TGTGCCAGCTCCCTTGCGGGACAGGACTCCTCTGAGCAGTACTTC.